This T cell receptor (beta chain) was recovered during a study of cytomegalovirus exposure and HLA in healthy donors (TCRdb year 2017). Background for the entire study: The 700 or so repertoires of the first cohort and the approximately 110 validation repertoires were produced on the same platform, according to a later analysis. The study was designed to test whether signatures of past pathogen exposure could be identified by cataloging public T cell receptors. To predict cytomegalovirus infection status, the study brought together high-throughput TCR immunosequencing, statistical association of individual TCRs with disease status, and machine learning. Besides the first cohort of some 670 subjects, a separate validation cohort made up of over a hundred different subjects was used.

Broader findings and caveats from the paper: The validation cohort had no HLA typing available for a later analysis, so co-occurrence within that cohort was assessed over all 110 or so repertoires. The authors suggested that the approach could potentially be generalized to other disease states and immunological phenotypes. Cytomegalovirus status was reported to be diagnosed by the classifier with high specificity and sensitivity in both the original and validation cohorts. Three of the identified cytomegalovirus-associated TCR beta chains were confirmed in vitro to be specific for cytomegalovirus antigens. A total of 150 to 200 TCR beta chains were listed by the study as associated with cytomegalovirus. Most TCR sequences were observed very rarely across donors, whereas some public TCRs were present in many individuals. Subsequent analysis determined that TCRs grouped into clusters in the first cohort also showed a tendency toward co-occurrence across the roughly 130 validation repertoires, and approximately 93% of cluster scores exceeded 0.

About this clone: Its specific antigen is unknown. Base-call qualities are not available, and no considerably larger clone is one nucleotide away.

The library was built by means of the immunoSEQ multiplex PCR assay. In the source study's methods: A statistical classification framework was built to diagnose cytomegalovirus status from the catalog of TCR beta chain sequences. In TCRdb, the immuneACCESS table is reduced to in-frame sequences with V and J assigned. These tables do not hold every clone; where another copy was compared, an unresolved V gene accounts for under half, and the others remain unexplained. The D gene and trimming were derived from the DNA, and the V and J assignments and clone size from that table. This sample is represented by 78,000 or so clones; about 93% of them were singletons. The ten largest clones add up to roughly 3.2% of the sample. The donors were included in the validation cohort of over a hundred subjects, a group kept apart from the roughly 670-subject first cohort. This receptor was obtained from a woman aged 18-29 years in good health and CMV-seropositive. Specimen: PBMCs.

At the DNA level, the sequence is TGCGCCAGCAGCTCCTACGGGATCGGCTACGAGCAGTACTTC. The resulting protein is CASSSYGIGYEQYF. The V and J genes are TRBV5-1 and TRBJ2-7; a tentative D call is TRBD2 (5 bases match). Reading the germline V gene gives CDR1 SGHRS and CDR2 YFSETQ. Taken from cysteine to phenylalanine, the CDR3 has 14 residues. This entry keeps only the CDR3 DNA: 42 bases, framed from base 1. Between the V and J ends, shortened by 3 bases and 3 bases respectively, the junction contains 13 bases.